Below, one T cell receptor (beta chain) is given with its context. This entry belongs to a study of PD-1 blockade in mismatch repair-deficient tumors. The CDR3 loop spans 14 amino acids. The V and J ends lost 7 bases and 4 bases, in that order; junction bases with no gene match: 7. From germline, CDR1 is SGHNT and CDR2 YYREEE (reference sequence). TCRdb keeps only in-frame clones here, not all; method: immunoSEQ multiplex PCR. The data contain around 110,000 clones, 60% to 85% of them seen just once; the ten biggest clones take up about 4.5%. The TCR originated in an adult with mismatch repair-deficient cancer. The V call is TRBV5-4, the J call TRBJ2-3, with 9 bases that match TRBD2. The starting material was peripheral blood, obtained about 60 weeks after starting pembrolizumab. CDR3 protein: CASRSGGVADTQYF. In DNA form, the CDR3 reads TGTGCCAGCCGTAGCGGGGGAGTGGCAGATACGCAGTATTTT.